The sequence of this T cell receptor beta chain was determined in a study of blood T cell repertoires in COVID-19. In the source study's methods: Researchers report that nucleated cell counts were estimated from reference gene primer amplification. This table comes from immunoSEQ multiplex PCR, and its TCRdb copy is limited to in-frame clones, with some not included. The DNA gave D and trimming, while V, J and clone size come from that table. The sample yields 45,000 to 65,000 clones, about four fifths seen once. The Seattle site enrolled patients during active infection and followed them longitudinally. Only one count was recorded for this clone. This CDR3 is built from 14 residues. Looked up from germline, CDR1 is MDHEN and CDR2 is SYDVKM. V was trimmed by 7 bases and J by 0 bases, leaving 9 bases between them.

This clonotype was obtained from a woman older than 75 with COVID-19, enrolled during active disease. The sample was peripheral blood. The chain links TRBV28 to TRBJ1-4; no clear D gene. The CDR3 spells CASTPGATNEKLFF. The CDR3 DNA reads TGTGCCAGCACCCCGGGTGCAACTAATGAAAAACTGTTTTTT.